The 25 T cell receptor beta chains below were found in one sample sequenced in a study of blood T cell repertoires in COVID-19. The repertoire was sequenced with immunoSEQ multiplex PCR; TCRdb's copy has only in-frame clones and lacks some. Of more than 25,000 clones listed, roughly two thirds were seen once; the top ten hold less than 20%. Input material: peripheral blood. These receptors originate from a human donor in a cohort sampled during active COVID-19.

This clone was found a few times. V and J are TRBV7-2 and TRBJ2-2; 8 positions agree with TRBD1. From germline, CDR1 is SGHTA and CDR2 FQGNSA. With 3 bases clipped from V and 1 base from J, the junction kept 1 base outside the gene matches. The CDR3 is 15 residues long. The CDR3 nucleotides read TGTGCCAGCAGCTTGGGGACAGGGAACACCGGGGAGCTGTTTTTT. Encoded protein: CASSLGTGNTGELFF.

The genes are TRBV5-6 and TRBJ2-3; 14 nucleotides align to TRBD2. Trimming cost V 3 bases and J 5 bases; bases outside gene matches: 8. The germline gives CDR1 SGHDT, CDR2 YYEEEE. This CDR3 has 17 amino acids. This CDR3 reads CASSWGGLAGVRDTQYF. The CDR3 region has the DNA TGTGCCAGCAGCTGGGGGGGACTAGCGGGAGTTAGAGATACGCAGTATTTT.

This clone appeared a few times. The chain is built from TRBV9 and TRBJ1-1; tentative D call: TRBD1 (6 bases). V lost 0 bases, J lost 1 base, and 10 bases lay in between. CDR1 SGDLS and CDR2 YYNGEE come from the germline V gene. CDR3 length: 15 amino acids. As DNA, the CDR3 is TGTGCCAGCAGCGTAGGAGGGGACAAGAACACTGAAGCTTTCTTT. Its translation: CASSVGGDKNTEAFF.

This clone was detected a few times. The chain couples TRBV28 to TRBJ2-7, with 11 positions matching TRBD2. Per the germline V gene, CDR1 is MDHEN and CDR2 is SYDVKM. J lost 4 bases, V lost 4 bases, and 9 bases had no gene match. The CDR3 loop spans 16 amino acids. CDR3 sequence: CASSSRRGLAGYEQYF. CDR3 sequence (DNA): TGTGCCAGCAGTTCGAGAAGAGGACTAGCGGGTTACGAGCAGTACTTC.

This clone was recorded once. The chain uses TRBV11-2 and TRBJ2-5; 12 bases are a match to TRBD1. CDR1 and CDR2 (germline): SGHAT, FQNNGV. This CDR3 spans 15 amino acids. With 5 bases clipped from V and 7 bases from J, the junction kept 8 bases outside the gene matches. The CDR3 loop reads CASSRDRGLEGTQYF. CDR3 bases: TGTGCCAGCAGCCGGGACAGGGGGCTGGAGGGGACCCAGTACTTC.

This clone was observed a handful of times. The chain links TRBV11-2 to TRBJ2-7; D might be TRBD2 (6 bases). V lost 4 bases to trimming and J lost 0 bases, with 13 bases between them. CDR1 and CDR2 from the germline V gene are SGHAT and FQNNGV. The length of the CDR3 is 15 residues. CDR3 nucleotides: TGTGCCAGCAGCTCCCTGCGGGACGTCTCCTACGAGCAGTACTTC. It specifies CASSSLRDVSYEQYF.

The chain combines TRBV5-1 with TRBJ2-7; the D gene is possibly TRBD1 (6 bases). Looked up from germline, CDR1 is SGHRS and CDR2 is YFSETQ. Trimming shortened V by 1 base and J by 6 bases, and 23 bases separated the two germline ends. This CDR3 is 17 amino acids long. The CDR3 region has the DNA TGCGCCAGCAGCTTGTCGAGCGACAGGCTAGTCTTGGGCGAGCAGTACTTC. Protein: CASSLSSDRLVLGEQYF.

This clone was counted at least ten times. This chain connects TRBV18 to TRBJ2-3; TRBD2 matches 8 bases. The germline V gene has CDR1 KGHSH and CDR2 LQKENI. The CDR3 totals 14 residues. After removal of 0 bases from V and 5 bases from J, the junction contained 1 base not matched to a gene. The chain's CDR3 is CASSPPSGGDTQYF. The DNA for the CDR3 is TGTGCCAGCTCACCACCCAGCGGGGGAGATACGCAGTATTTT.

V and J are TRBV14 and TRBJ1-2; 7 bases are shared with TRBD1. Unmatched junction bases numbered 11, after V lost 2 bases and J lost 8 bases. CDR3 length: 15 residues. CDR1 is SGHDN and CDR2 is FVKESK in the germline V gene. The CDR3 reads CASSQLTGVVGGYTF. The CDR3 DNA is TGTGCCAGCAGCCAACTTACAGGGGTGGTCGGCGGCTACACCTTC. The full variable domain, completed using reference TRBV14 and TRBJ1-2, is EAGVTQFPSHSVIEKGQTVTLRCDPISGHDNLYWYRRVMGKEIKFLLHFVKESKQDESGMPNNRFLAERTGGTYSTLKVQPAELEDSGVYFCASSQLTGVVGGYTFGSGTRLTVV.

This chain uses TRBV10-3 with TRBJ1-4; possible D gene TRBD1, 6 bases. The CDR3 runs 13 residues. Germline loops: CDR1 ENHRY, CDR2 SYGVKD. Trimming removed 10 bases from V and 1 base from J, with 10 bases in between. The CDR3 loop is CASSDRTNEKLFF. In DNA form, the CDR3 reads TGTGCCAGCTCGGACAGAACTAATGAAAAACTGTTTTTT.

This clone is a singleton in its sample. This chain uses TRBV29-1 with TRBJ1-1; a possible D gene is TRBD1 (5 bases). Trimming cost V 4 bases and J 11 bases, with 14 bases left between them. Germline V CDR1 and CDR2: SQVTM, ANQGSEA. This CDR3 is built from 11 residues. The CDR3 is CSVGQSIGAFF. CDR3 bases: TGCAGCGTTGGACAGTCTATTGGGGCTTTCTTT.

The gene calls are TRBV10-3 and TRBJ2-7, with 10 bases aligning to TRBD2. This CDR3 comprises 16 residues. From germline, CDR1 is ENHRY and CDR2 SYGVKD. Unmatched junction bases numbered 7, after V lost 2 bases and J lost 3 bases. In DNA form, the CDR3 reads TGTGCCATCAGTGAGGGACTAGCGGACCTGGGCTACGAGCAGTACTTC. Protein product: CAISEGLADLGYEQYF.

DNA for the CDR3: TGTGCCAGTAGGCCGACCGGGGTCAATGAGCAGTTCTTC. Translated, it gives CASRPTGVNEQFF. The V call is TRBV19, the J call TRBJ2-1; the D gene is possibly TRBD2 (5 bases). Trimming left V 6 bases short and J 6 bases short, with 12 bases between. Germline V CDR1 and CDR2: LNHDA, SQIVND (reference sequence). This CDR3 is built from 13 residues.

This rearrangement joins TRBV11-2 to TRBJ1-2; no clear D. The V and J ends lost 1 base and 1 base respectively, with 10 bases between them. This CDR3 region has 15 residues. The germline V gene has CDR1 SGHAT and CDR2 FQNNGV. The CDR3 reads CASSLVVNSNYGYTF. In nucleotides, the CDR3 is TGTGCCAGCAGCTTAGTAGTAAATAGTAACTATGGCTACACCTTC.

V is TRBV5-6 and J is TRBJ2-3; TRBD2 aligns across 11 bases. Germline CDR1 reads SGHDT; CDR2 reads YYEEEE. Unmatched junction bases numbered 13, after V lost 4 bases and J lost 6 bases. The CDR3 is 17 amino acids. CDR3: CASSLGLAGTVGDTQYF. CDR3 in DNA: TGTGCCAGCAGCCTAGGACTAGCGGGTACGGTCGGGGATACGCAGTATTTT.

This clone was seen a handful of times. V usage is TRBV30 and J usage is TRBJ1-2; 10 bases are shared with TRBD1. The CDR3 is 15 amino acids. The V and J ends lost 2 bases and 4 bases, in that order; junction bases with no gene match: 7. CDR1 and CDR2 (germline): GTSNPN, SVGIG (reference sequence). CDR3 in DNA: TGTGCCTGGAGTAGGGACAGGGGACAAGGCTATGGCTACACCTTC. Amino acids: CAWSRDRGQGYGYTF.

The V and J genes are TRBV29-1 and TRBJ2-1; 9 positions match TRBD2. Germline-derived CDR1 and CDR2 are SQVTM and ANQGSEA. After removal of 7 bases from V and 3 bases from J, the junction contained 7 bases not matched to a gene. This CDR3 comprises 14 residues. Here the CDR3 DNA reads TGCAGCGCCCCGGGACTAGCTATCTACAATGAGCAGTTCTTC. Its translation: CSAPGLAIYNEQFF.

The genes are TRBV28 and TRBJ1-4; D may be TRBD1 (5 bases). The CDR3 totals 14 residues. Germline CDR1 is MDHEN and CDR2 is SYDVKM. The V end lost 5 bases, the J end lost 4 bases, and 11 bases lay between the germline ends. The DNA for the CDR3 is TGTGCCAGCAGTGGATTGACAGTTAATGAAAAACTGTTTTTT. Its translation is CASSGLTVNEKLFF.

This CDR3 is CASSSWDRGTQYF. The CDR3, as DNA: TGTGCCAGCAGCTCCTGGGACAGGGGGACGCAGTATTTT. The rearrangement joins TRBV11-2 to TRBJ2-3, with 11 bases that match TRBD1. Germline values: CDR1 SGHAT, CDR2 FQNNGV. This CDR3 has 13 residues. V shed 4 bases and J 9 bases; nucleotides not matched to a gene: 3.

The J gene is TRBJ2-7, the V gene TRBV5-5; 8 bases align to TRBD2. This CDR3 is 13 amino acids long. V shed 3 bases, J shed 2 bases, and the junction held 1 base outside the gene matches. CDR1 and CDR2 (germline): SGHKS, YYEKEE (reference sequence). As DNA, the CDR3 is TGTGCCAGCAGCTCACTAGCGGCCTACGAGCAGTACTTC. Its protein is CASSSLAAYEQYF.

The chain is built from TRBV18 and TRBJ2-5, with 9 bases matching TRBD1. This CDR3 is 14 amino acids long. Germline trimming cut 4 bases from V and 3 bases from J; bases unmatched to any gene: 3. The germline V gene has CDR1 KGHSH and CDR2 LQKENI. The CDR3 reads CASSRRDREETQYF. In DNA form, the CDR3 reads TGTGCCAGCTCACGTAGGGACAGGGAAGAGACCCAGTACTTC.

V usage is TRBV5-1 and J usage is TRBJ1-2; D unclear. The CDR3 sequence is 13 residues long. Germline lookup yields CDR1 SGHRS and CDR2 YFSETQ. V shed 0 bases and J shed 6 bases, with 9 bases lying between them. The CDR3 reads CASSLGEFDGYTF. The CDR3 DNA is TGCGCCAGCAGCTTGGGAGAATTCGATGGCTACACCTTC.

The chain carries TRBV4-1 and TRBJ2-5; 10 bases match TRBD2. With 2 bases clipped from V and 4 bases from J, the junction kept 4 bases outside the gene matches. This CDR3 has 15 residues. The germline CDR1 and CDR2 sequences are MGHRA and YSYEKL. The CDR3 reads CASSQSGRAVETQYF. The CDR3 DNA reads as TGCGCCAGCAGCCAAAGCGGGAGGGCCGTAGAGACCCAGTACTTC.

V is TRBV7-3 and J is TRBJ2-7, with 8 bases matching TRBD2. V was clipped by 0 bases and J by 6 bases; unmatched bases: 7. Germline CDR1 is SGHTA and CDR2 is FQGTGA. This CDR3 is built from 15 residues. CDR3 bases: TGTGCCAGCAGCTTAACTTGGACTAGCTCGTCCGAGCAGTACTTC. Translation: CASSLTWTSSSEQYF.

The chain uses TRBV11-1 and TRBJ2-1; the match to TRBD1 covers 12 bases. The V segment lost 5 bases and the J segment 9 bases; nucleotides outside the gene matches: 8. The CDR3 has 15 residues. Germline V gene data show CDR1 as SGHAT and CDR2 as FQDESV (reference sequence). CDR3 nucleotides: TGTGCCAGCAGCCTGGCCGGGACAGGGGGCGGTGAGCAGTTCTTC. This translates into CASSLAGTGGGEQFF.